A selection of T cell receptor beta chains follows, all from one sample in a study of blood T cell repertoires in COVID-19. Profiled with immunoSEQ multiplex PCR; TCRdb holds only in-frame clones, not every one. This sample has hundreds of thousands of clones, with approximately 82% found just once. The sequenced sample consisted of PBMCs or T cells enriched from blood (not recorded which). The receptor set was obtained from a man aged 35 to 55 who had been exposed to COVID-19. Each CDR3 is given with its conserved first and last residue. The order of the fields is J gene, clone size, V gene, D gene, CDR3 protein, CDR3 DNA. A D gene is named only where the DNA matches it firmly. Not every row has a clone size; where given, it reads once, few, many or a size class.

J: TRBJ1-5; size: -; V: TRBV7-9; D: TRBD1; CDR3: CASSTGGSSQPQHF; DNA: TGTGCCAGCAGCACAGGGGGATCCAGTCAGCCCCAGCATTTT
J: TRBJ1-2; size: -; V: TRBV5-4; D: -; CDR3: CASNPGGVRDGYTF; DNA: TGTGCCAGCAACCCCGGGGGGGTGAGGGATGGCTACACCTTC
J: TRBJ2-2; size: once; V: TRBV7-9; D: -; CDR3: CASSLSGGGGTGELFF; DNA: TGTGCCAGCAGCCTCTCTGGAGGGGGGGGCACCGGGGAGCTGTTTTTT
J: TRBJ2-1; size: -; V: TRBV2; D: -; CDR3: CASSESDMGLTGAIVDEQFF; DNA: TGTGCCAGCAGTGAATCAGATATGGGACTAACGGGGGCGATTGTTGATGAGCAGTTCTTC
J: TRBJ1-1; size: -; V: TRBV30; D: -; CDR3: CAWSGGAAEAFF; DNA: TGTGCCTGGAGCGGCGGGGCAGCGGAAGCTTTCTTT
J: TRBJ2-7; size: -; V: TRBV6-2/TRBV6-3; D: -; CDR3: CASSYSYPTVYEQYF; DNA: TGTGCCAGCAGTTACTCTTATCCGACAGTTTACGAGCAGTACTTC
J: TRBJ1-3; size: -; V: TRBV6-1; D: -; CDR3: CASSGFSAGSGNTIYF; DNA: TGTGCCAGCAGTGGGTTCTCGGCGGGCTCTGGAAACACCATATATTTT
J: TRBJ2-7; size: few; V: TRBV10-2; D: TRBD1; CDR3: CASSEGQGPYEQYF; DNA: TGCGCCAGCAGTGAGGGACAGGGACCCTACGAGCAGTACTTC
J: TRBJ2-1; size: -; V: TRBV12-5; D: TRBD2; CDR3: CASGLAGNYNEQFF; DNA: TGTGCTAGTGGCCTAGCGGGAAACTACAATGAGCAGTTCTTC
J: TRBJ1-3; size: -; V: TRBV3-1/TRBV3-2; D: -; CDR3: CASRDTQPISSGNTIYF; DNA: TGTGCCAGCAGGGACACCCAGCCAATAAGCTCTGGAAACACCATATATTTT
J: TRBJ2-7; size: -; V: TRBV7-9; D: -; CDR3: CASGTGTYEQYF; DNA: TGTGCCAGCGGTACAGGGACCTACGAGCAGTACTTC
J: TRBJ2-1; size: -; V: TRBV4-2; D: -; CDR3: CASSQGPSGNEQFF; DNA: TGTGCCAGCAGCCAAGGTCCCTCAGGAAATGAGCAGTTCTTC
J: TRBJ2-5; size: many; V: TRBV30; D: -; CDR3: CAWKGETQYF; DNA: TGTGCCTGGAAGGGGGAGACCCAGTACTTC
J: TRBJ2-7; size: -; V: TRBV11-2; D: -; CDR3: CASSLLWTDLREQYF; DNA: TGTGCCAGCAGCTTACTCTGGACAGACCTACGAGAGCAGTACTTC
J: TRBJ2-7; size: -; V: TRBV19; D: TRBD1; CDR3: CASSRTGAAYEQYF; DNA: TGTGCCAGTAGTCGGACAGGGGCGGCCTACGAGCAGTACTTC
J: TRBJ2-1; size: -; V: TRBV20-1; D: -; CDR3: CSASLIGRGRNEQFF; DNA: TGCAGTGCTAGTCTCATAGGGCGGGGTAGAAATGAGCAGTTCTTC
J: TRBJ2-2; size: -; V: TRBV20-1; D: -; CDR3: CSASAGSTGELFF; DNA: TGCAGTGCTAGTGCGGGTTCTACCGGGGAGCTGTTTTTT
J: TRBJ2-7; size: -; V: TRBV19; D: TRBD2; CDR3: CASTDTSETSYEQYF; DNA: TGTGCCAGTACCGACACTAGCGAGACCTCCTACGAGCAGTACTTC
J: TRBJ1-2; size: -; V: TRBV6-5; D: -; CDR3: CASTPSGRTNGYTF; DNA: TGTGCCAGCACCCCCTCTGGCAGGACAAATGGCTACACCTTC
J: TRBJ1-4; size: -; V: TRBV7-9; D: -; CDR3: CASSLEGGRHSGEKLFF; DNA: TGTGCCAGCAGCTTAGAGGGGGGGCGCCACTCTGGTGAAAAACTGTTTTTT
J: TRBJ1-5; size: -; V: TRBV19; D: -; CDR3: CASSIGAQGGQPQHF; DNA: TGTGCCAGTAGTATTGGGGCACAGGGTGGTCAGCCCCAGCATTTT
J: TRBJ1-1; size: -; V: TRBV7-9; D: -; CDR3: CASSLGSNTEAFF; DNA: TGTGCCAGCAGCTTAGGTAGTAACACTGAAGCTTTCTTT
J: TRBJ1-6; size: -; V: TRBV5-1; D: -; CDR3: CASSLDGVGSPLHF; DNA: TGCGCCAGCAGCCTGGACGGAGTTGGTTCACCCCTCCACTTT
J: TRBJ2-1; size: -; V: TRBV4-1; D: -; CDR3: CASSQDREPNEQFF; DNA: TGCGCCAGCAGCCAAGATCGCGAGCCCAATGAGCAGTTCTTC
J: TRBJ1-5; size: -; V: TRBV29-1; D: TRBD1; CDR3: CSVEGQVGQPQHF; DNA: TGCAGCGTTGAGGGACAGGTCGGTCAGCCCCAGCATTTT
J: TRBJ2-5; size: -; V: TRBV30; D: -; CDR3: CAWSSAGGPLETQYF; DNA: TGTGCCTGGAGTTCCGCAGGTGGTCCGTTGGAGACCCAGTACTTC
J: TRBJ2-7; size: -; V: TRBV5-1; D: TRBD1; CDR3: CASYGQGGGEQYF; DNA: TGCGCCAGCTACGGACAGGGGGGAGGCGAGCAGTACTTC
J: TRBJ2-1; size: -; V: TRBV12-5; D: -; CDR3: CASGSPSGTPYNEQFF; DNA: TGTGCTAGTGGTTCCCCAAGCGGAACCCCCTACAATGAGCAGTTCTTC
J: TRBJ1-1; size: -; V: TRBV27; D: TRBD1; CDR3: CASSSPTGANTEAFF; DNA: TGTGCCAGCAGTTCGCCGACAGGGGCAAACACTGAAGCTTTCTTT
J: TRBJ1-1; size: -; V: TRBV29-1; D: -; CDR3: CSVPTGTEAFF; DNA: TGCAGCGTTCCGACAGGCACTGAAGCTTTCTTT
J: TRBJ1-1; size: few; V: TRBV11-3; D: -; CDR3: CASSPTGATEAFF; DNA: TGTGCCAGCAGCCCGACAGGAGCCACTGAAGCTTTCTTT
J: TRBJ2-3; size: -; V: TRBV7-9; D: TRBD1; CDR3: CASSLDNTGEDTQYF; DNA: TGTGCCAGCAGCTTAGACAATACAGGGGAAGATACGCAGTATTTT
J: TRBJ2-1; size: once; V: TRBV15; D: -; CDR3: CATSRAQAEQFF; DNA: TGTGCCACCAGCAGAGCCCAGGCTGAGCAGTTCTTC
J: TRBJ2-7; size: -; V: TRBV15; D: TRBD2; CDR3: CATSRGGTSGSYEQYF; DNA: TGTGCCACCAGCAGAGGAGGGACTAGCGGCTCCTACGAGCAGTACTTC
J: TRBJ2-1; size: -; V: TRBV27; D: TRBD2; CDR3: CASRVSLAGATYNEQFF; DNA: TGTGCCAGCAGGGTCTCCCTAGCGGGAGCGACCTACAATGAGCAGTTCTTC
J: TRBJ2-3; size: few; V: TRBV7-3; D: -; CDR3: CASSFSLPDTQYF; DNA: TGTGCCAGCAGCTTTTCACTGCCAGATACGCAGTATTTT
J: TRBJ1-2; size: few; V: TRBV30; D: TRBD1; CDR3: CAWSLNRGSRGYTF; DNA: TGTGCCTGGAGTTTAAACAGGGGATCGAGGGGCTACACCTTC
J: TRBJ2-5; size: -; V: TRBV19; D: -; CDR3: CASSHPASRKTQYF; DNA: TGTGCCAGTAGTCACCCAGCGTCACGGAAGACCCAGTACTTC
J: TRBJ2-3; size: once; V: TRBV3-1/TRBV3-2; D: -; CDR3: CASSSGDNTDTQYF; DNA: TGTGCCAGCAGCTCAGGGGACAACACAGATACGCAGTATTTT
J: TRBJ1-3; size: -; V: TRBV30; D: -; CDR3: CAWSPGLPGNTIYF; DNA: TGTGCCTGGAGTCCAGGGTTACCTGGAAACACCATATATTTT
J: TRBJ1-2; size: -; V: TRBV30; D: -; CDR3: CAWSRAPGYGYTF; DNA: TGTGCCTGGAGTCGGGCGCCGGGGTATGGCTACACCTTC